A selection of T cell receptor beta chains follows, all from one sample in a study of blood T cell repertoires in COVID-19. Method: immunoSEQ multiplex PCR; TCRdb's copy keeps in-frame clones and lacks some. The table lists a few hundred thousand clones, 87% of them singletons. Sequenced material: peripheral blood. The source of these receptors is a man aged 18 to 30 with active or convalescent COVID-19. Each CDR3 is given with its conserved first and last residue. The order of the fields is J gene, V gene, clone size, D gene, CDR3 DNA, CDR3 protein. The D gene is left open where the match is weak. Not every row has a clone size; where given, it reads once, few, many or a size class.

J: TRBJ1-2
V: TRBV6-2/TRBV6-3
size: once
D: .
DNA: TGTGCCAGCAGTTACGATAGCGGGGGAACCAACTATGGCTACACCTTC
CDR3: CASSYDSGGTNYGYTF

J: TRBJ1-1
V: TRBV5-1
size: .
D: TRBD1
DNA: TGCGCCAGCAGCGAGACAGGGGGGTCTGAAGCTTTCTTT
CDR3: CASSETGGSEAFF

J: TRBJ2-3
V: TRBV12-5
size: .
D: .
DNA: TGTGCTAGTGGTTTGGGGCAGAACACAGATACGCAGTATTTT
CDR3: CASGLGQNTDTQYF

J: TRBJ1-2
V: TRBV28
size: few
D: .
DNA: TGTGCCAGCAGCCCACCTCGCGGGGTAGGTGGCTACACCTTC
CDR3: CASSPPRGVGGYTF

J: TRBJ2-1
V: TRBV6-5
size: few
D: TRBD2
DNA: TGTGCCAGCAGTTACAGGACTAGTTTCGCTGAGCAGTTCTTC
CDR3: CASSYRTSFAEQFF

J: TRBJ2-5
V: TRBV27
size: once
D: .
DNA: TGTGCCAGCAGGAGGGCTAGTCAGTGGGAGACCCAGTACTTC
CDR3: CASRRASQWETQYF

J: TRBJ1-2
V: TRBV2
size: many
D: TRBD1
DNA: TGTGCCAGCAGTTGGGGACAGGGGGGATCGGGCTACACCTTC
CDR3: CASSWGQGGSGYTF

J: TRBJ2-2
V: TRBV7-6
size: .
D: .
DNA: TGTGCCAGCAGCGATCTGGGACTTAACACCGGGGAGCTGTTTTTT
CDR3: CASSDLGLNTGELFF

J: TRBJ2-2
V: TRBV19
size: .
D: .
DNA: TGTGCCAGTAGTATACAGGGTCGCGGGGAGCTGTTTTTT
CDR3: CASSIQGRGELFF

J: TRBJ2-1
V: TRBV18
size: .
D: TRBD2
DNA: TGTGCCAGCTCACCCTCGCGGGGGGGGGTAGGTGAGCAGTTCTTC
CDR3: CASSPSRGGVGEQFF

J: TRBJ2-7
V: TRBV6-5
size: few
D: TRBD2
DNA: TGTGCCAGCAGTTACTCGGCGGGAGGCTCCTACGAGCAGTACTTC
CDR3: CASSYSAGGSYEQYF

J: TRBJ1-1
V: TRBV3-1/TRBV3-2
size: .
D: TRBD1
DNA: TGTGCCAGCCGAACTGGGACAGGGAGCACTGAAGCTTTCTTT
CDR3: CASRTGTGSTEAFF

J: TRBJ1-1
V: TRBV2
size: .
D: .
DNA: TGTGCCAGCAGTGAAACAGGGAAATCTGAAGCTTTCTTT
CDR3: CASSETGKSEAFF

J: TRBJ2-1
V: TRBV11-2
size: .
D: TRBD2
DNA: TGTGCCAGCAGCTTATTCATAGCGGGGGGAGATTTACACAATGAGCAGTTCTTC
CDR3: CASSLFIAGGDLHNEQFF

J: TRBJ1-1
V: TRBV6-5
size: .
D: .
DNA: TGTGCCAGCAGTTACTCGGCAGGTGCGGAAGCTTTCTTT
CDR3: CASSYSAGAEAFF

J: TRBJ2-2
V: TRBV7-2
size: .
D: .
DNA: TGTGCCAGCAGCTTTCCCGGGGTAGACACCGGGGAGCTGTTTTTT
CDR3: CASSFPGVDTGELFF

J: TRBJ1-2
V: TRBV9
size: .
D: TRBD1
DNA: TGTGCCAGCAGCGGGGAAAACAGGGGCCGGGGCTATGGCTACACCTTC
CDR3: CASSGENRGRGYGYTF

J: TRBJ2-3
V: TRBV18
size: .
D: .
DNA: TGTGCCAGCTCACCTATTGGCTGGGAGGTTGGTACAGATACGCAGTATTTT
CDR3: CASSPIGWEVGTDTQYF

J: TRBJ2-1
V: TRBV4-2
size: .
D: TRBD2
DNA: TGTGCCAGCAGCCAGACTAGCGGGGACTACAATGAGCAGTTCTTC
CDR3: CASSQTSGDYNEQFF

J: TRBJ1-5
V: TRBV6-6
size: once
D: .
DNA: TGTGCCAGCAGTCCCTGGTCCACGGGTCGGTCCCAGCATTTT
CDR3: CASSPWSTGRSQHF

J: TRBJ1-2
V: TRBV27
size: once
D: TRBD1
DNA: TGTGCCAGCAGCCTAAGGCGACAGGGGGATAGCTACACCTTC
CDR3: CASSLRRQGDSYTF

J: TRBJ2-7
V: TRBV6-1
size: few
D: TRBD1
DNA: TGTGCCAGCAGTGAAGGGACAGGGGGGCTAGTGTTTTACGAGCAGTACTTC
CDR3: CASSEGTGGLVFYEQYF

J: TRBJ2-7
V: TRBV5-1
size: .
D: TRBD1
DNA: TGCGCCAGCCGTGGGACAGATACGTACGAGCAGTACTTC
CDR3: CASRGTDTYEQYF

J: TRBJ1-5
V: TRBV27
size: .
D: TRBD1
DNA: TGTGCCAGTCGGACAGGCCTACAGCCCCAGCATTTT
CDR3: CASRTGLQPQHF

J: TRBJ2-1
V: TRBV5-1
size: .
D: TRBD2
DNA: TGCGCCAGCAGCTTTTTAGGACTAGCGGGAACTTCGGGTTACAATGAGCAGTTCTTC
CDR3: CASSFLGLAGTSGYNEQFF

J: TRBJ2-1
V: TRBV6-5
size: .
D: .
DNA: TGTGCCAGCACCATACTAGGCCCCAGCAACAATGAGCAGTTCTTC
CDR3: CASTILGPSNNEQFF

J: TRBJ1-4
V: TRBV13
size: once
D: .
DNA: TGTGCCAGCAGCCACGAGGGCGAGGACAAACTGTTTTTT
CDR3: CASSHEGEDKLFF

J: TRBJ2-7
V: TRBV6-1
size: .
D: .
DNA: TGTGCCAGCAGTGAGATACAGGGCTCGATCGTCGAGCAGTACTTC
CDR3: CASSEIQGSIVEQYF

J: TRBJ1-2
V: TRBV4-2
size: .
D: .
DNA: TGTGCCAGCAGCCAAGATCGAGCTAGGGGTGTCTATGGCTACACCTTC
CDR3: CASSQDRARGVYGYTF

J: TRBJ2-3
V: TRBV28
size: .
D: .
DNA: TGTGCCAGCAGTACCACCGACCGAGCGGCCGCCCCAGATACGCAGTATTTT
CDR3: CASSTTDRAAAPDTQYF

J: TRBJ2-3
V: TRBV6-4
size: few
D: .
DNA: TGTGCCAGCAGTGACAATAGCGGACCCACAGATACGCAGTATTTT
CDR3: CASSDNSGPTDTQYF

J: TRBJ1-1
V: TRBV7-2
size: .
D: .
DNA: TGTGCCAGCAGTTTTACAGGGATCGCTGAAGCTTTCTTT
CDR3: CASSFTGIAEAFF

J: TRBJ2-7
V: TRBV10-3
size: .
D: TRBD2
DNA: TGTGCCATCAGCCCGACTAGCGGCTCCTACGAGCAGTACTTC
CDR3: CAISPTSGSYEQYF

J: TRBJ2-2
V: TRBV4-1
size: .
D: .
DNA: TGCGCCAGCACGAACGGGGGTGGCGGGGAGCTGTTTTTT
CDR3: CASTNGGGGELFF

J: TRBJ2-5
V: TRBV11-2
size: .
D: .
DNA: TGTGCCAGCAGAGGGGCAGGGCAAGAGACCCAGTACTTC
CDR3: CASRGAGQETQYF

J: TRBJ2-1
V: TRBV7-8
size: .
D: .
DNA: TGTGCCAGCAGCTTAATGAGGGAGAATGAGCAGTTCTTC
CDR3: CASSLMRENEQFF

J: TRBJ1-2
V: TRBV19
size: .
D: TRBD1
DNA: TGTGCCAGTAGAGGAACAGGGGGTAATGGCTACACCTTC
CDR3: CASRGTGGNGYTF

J: TRBJ2-7
V: TRBV4-3
size: once
D: TRBD1
DNA: TGCGCCAGCAGCCAAGGGGCGACAGGGGAAGAAAACGAGCAGTACTTC
CDR3: CASSQGATGEENEQYF

J: TRBJ2-1
V: TRBV2
size: .
D: .
DNA: TGTGCCAGCAGTGTTGGGGGGAGCTCCTACAATGAGCAGTTCTTC
CDR3: CASSVGGSSYNEQFF

J: TRBJ2-7
V: TRBV7-6
size: .
D: .
DNA: TGTGCCAGCAGCTTAGGCCCCGGCAGGGCGGGGTACGAGCAGTACTTC
CDR3: CASSLGPGRAGYEQYF

J: TRBJ2-4
V: TRBV4-3
size: .
D: .
DNA: TGCGCCAGCAGCCCTTACCGGATGGGGCTCAACATTCAGTACTTC
CDR3: CASSPYRMGLNIQYF

J: TRBJ2-3
V: TRBV11-2
size: once
D: TRBD2
DNA: TGTGCCAGCAGCTTAGCTAGCGGGAGGGATACGCAGTATTTT
CDR3: CASSLASGRDTQYF

J: TRBJ1-5
V: TRBV19
size: few
D: .
DNA: TGTGCCAGCTCCTTGACGGGGGACCAATCAGCCCAGCATTTT
CDR3: CASSLTGDQSAQHF

J: TRBJ2-3
V: TRBV27
size: .
D: TRBD2
DNA: TGTGCCAGCAGTCCTAGCGGCCTAAGCACAGATACGCAGTATTTT
CDR3: CASSPSGLSTDTQYF

J: TRBJ1-1
V: TRBV10-3
size: .
D: TRBD1
DNA: TGTGCCATCAGGGACAGGAGTTATGAAAACACTGAAGCTTTCTTT
CDR3: CAIRDRSYENTEAFF

J: TRBJ2-5
V: TRBV9
size: .
D: .
DNA: TGTGCCAGCAGCGTCGAACCGGGACTTCTTCAGGAGACCCAGTACTTC
CDR3: CASSVEPGLLQETQYF

J: TRBJ2-7
V: TRBV7-2
size: .
D: .
DNA: TGTGCCAGCAGCTTAGATGTCAGGGGAAAATCCGAGCAGTACTTC
CDR3: CASSLDVRGKSEQYF

J: TRBJ2-2
V: TRBV28
size: once
D: .
DNA: TGTGCCAGCAGCCACGCGTCAGCGGAGGGGAGCCCCGGGGAGCTGTTTTTT
CDR3: CASSHASAEGSPGELFF

J: TRBJ1-2
V: TRBV5-6
size: .
D: TRBD1
DNA: TGTGCCAGCAGCCCTGAGTTTATATCCGGACAGGGATTTAACTATGGCTACACCTTC
CDR3: CASSPEFISGQGFNYGYTF

J: TRBJ2-7
V: TRBV4-3
size: .
D: TRBD2
DNA: TGCGCCAGCAGCCAAGGGACTAGCGCTAACTACGAGCAGTACTTC
CDR3: CASSQGTSANYEQYF